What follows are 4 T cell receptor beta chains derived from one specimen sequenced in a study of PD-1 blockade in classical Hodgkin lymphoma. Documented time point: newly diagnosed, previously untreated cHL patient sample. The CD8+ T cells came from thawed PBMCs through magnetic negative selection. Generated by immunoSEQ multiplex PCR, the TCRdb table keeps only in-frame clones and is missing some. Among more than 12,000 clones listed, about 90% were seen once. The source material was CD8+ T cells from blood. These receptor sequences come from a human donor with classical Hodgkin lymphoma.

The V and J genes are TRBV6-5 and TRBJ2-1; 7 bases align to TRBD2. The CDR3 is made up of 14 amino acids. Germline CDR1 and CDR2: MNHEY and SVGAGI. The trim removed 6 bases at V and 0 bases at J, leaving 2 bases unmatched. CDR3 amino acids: CASSSSGSYNEQFF. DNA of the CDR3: TGTGCCAGCAGCTCTAGCGGCTCCTACAATGAGCAGTTCTTC.

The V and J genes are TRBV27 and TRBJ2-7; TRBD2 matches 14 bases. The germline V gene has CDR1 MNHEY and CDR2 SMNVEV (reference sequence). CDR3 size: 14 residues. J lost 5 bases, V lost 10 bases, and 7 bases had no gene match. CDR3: CATLGTSGRNEQYF. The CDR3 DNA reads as TGTGCCACCCTCGGGACTAGCGGGAGAAACGAGCAGTACTTC.

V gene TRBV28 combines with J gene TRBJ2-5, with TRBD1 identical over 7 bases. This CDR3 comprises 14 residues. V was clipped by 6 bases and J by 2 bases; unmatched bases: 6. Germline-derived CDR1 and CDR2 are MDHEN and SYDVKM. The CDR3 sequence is CASSRRQGQETQYF. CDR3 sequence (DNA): TGTGCCAGCAGCCGAAGACAGGGACAAGAGACCCAGTACTTC. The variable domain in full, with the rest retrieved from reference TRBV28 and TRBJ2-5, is DVKVTQSSRYLVKRTGEKVFLECVQDMDHENMFWYRQDPGLGLRLIYFSYDVKMKEKGDIPEGYSVSREKKERFSLILESASTNQTSMYLCASSRRQGQETQYFGPGTRLLVL.

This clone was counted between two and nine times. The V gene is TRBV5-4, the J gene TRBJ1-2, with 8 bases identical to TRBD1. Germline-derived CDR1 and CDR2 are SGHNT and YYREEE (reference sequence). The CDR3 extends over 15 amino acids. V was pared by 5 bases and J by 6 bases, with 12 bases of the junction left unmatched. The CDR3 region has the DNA TGTGCCAGCAGATCATCTGAGGACAGGGCGGATGGCTACACCTTC. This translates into CASRSSEDRADGYTF.